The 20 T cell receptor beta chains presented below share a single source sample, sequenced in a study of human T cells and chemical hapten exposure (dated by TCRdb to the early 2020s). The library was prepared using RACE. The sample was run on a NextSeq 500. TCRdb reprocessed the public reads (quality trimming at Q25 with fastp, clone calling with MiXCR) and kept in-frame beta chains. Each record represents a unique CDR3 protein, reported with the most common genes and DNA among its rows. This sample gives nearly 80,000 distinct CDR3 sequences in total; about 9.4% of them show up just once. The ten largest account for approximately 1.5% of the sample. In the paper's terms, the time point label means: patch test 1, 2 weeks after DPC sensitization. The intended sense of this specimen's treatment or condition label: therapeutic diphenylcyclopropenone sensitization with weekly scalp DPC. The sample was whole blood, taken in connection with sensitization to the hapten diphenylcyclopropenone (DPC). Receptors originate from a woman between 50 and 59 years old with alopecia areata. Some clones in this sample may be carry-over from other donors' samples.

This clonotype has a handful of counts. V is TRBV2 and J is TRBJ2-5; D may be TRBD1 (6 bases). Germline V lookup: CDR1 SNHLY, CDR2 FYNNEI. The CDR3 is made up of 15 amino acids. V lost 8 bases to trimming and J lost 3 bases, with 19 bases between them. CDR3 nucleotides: TGTGCCAGCGGGGGTGGCAGGGGAAGTAAAGAGACCCAGTACTTC. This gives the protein CASGGGRGSKETQYF.

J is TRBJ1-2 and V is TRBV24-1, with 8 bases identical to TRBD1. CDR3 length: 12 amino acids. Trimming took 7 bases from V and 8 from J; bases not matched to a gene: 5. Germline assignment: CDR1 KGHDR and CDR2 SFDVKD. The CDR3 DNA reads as TGTGCCACCAGCCAGGGGGCTCAAGGCTACACCTTC. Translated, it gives CATSQGAQGYTF.

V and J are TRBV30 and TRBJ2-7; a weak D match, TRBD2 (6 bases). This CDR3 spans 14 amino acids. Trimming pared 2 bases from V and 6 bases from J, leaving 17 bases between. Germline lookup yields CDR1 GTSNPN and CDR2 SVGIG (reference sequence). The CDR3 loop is CAWSLGLAGTEQYF. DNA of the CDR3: TGTGCCTGGAGTCTTGGGCTCGCGGGGACCGAGCAGTACTTC.

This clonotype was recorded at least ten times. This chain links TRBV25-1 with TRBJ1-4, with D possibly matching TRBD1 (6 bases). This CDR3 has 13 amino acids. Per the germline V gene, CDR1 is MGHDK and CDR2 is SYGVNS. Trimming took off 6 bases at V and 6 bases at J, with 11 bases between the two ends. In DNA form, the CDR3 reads TGTGCCAGCAGGGGACAAAGCGATGAAAAACTGTTTTTT. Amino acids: CASRGQSDEKLFF. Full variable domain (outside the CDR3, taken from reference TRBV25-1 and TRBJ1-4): EADIYQTPRYLVIGTGKKITLECSQTMGHDKMYWYQQDPGMELHLIHYSYGVNSTEKGDLSSESTVSRIRTEHFPLTLESARPSHTSQYLCASRGQSDEKLFFGSGTQLSVL.

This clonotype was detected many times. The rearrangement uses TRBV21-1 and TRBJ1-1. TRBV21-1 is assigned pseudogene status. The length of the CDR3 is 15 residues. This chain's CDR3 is CASSKRHRVNTEAFF. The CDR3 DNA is TGTGCCAGCAGCAAAAGACACAGAGTGAACACTGAAGCTTTCTTT.

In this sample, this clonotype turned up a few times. The DNA for the CDR3 is TGTGCCAGCAGCCCTGCGCAGGGGAACACCGGGGAGCTGTTTTTT. It is translated as CASSPAQGNTGELFF. The V gene is TRBV21-1, the J gene TRBJ2-2; TRBD1 is taken as the D call from the table, unchecked against the DNA. TRBV21-1 is a listed pseudogene. This CDR3 contains 15 residues.

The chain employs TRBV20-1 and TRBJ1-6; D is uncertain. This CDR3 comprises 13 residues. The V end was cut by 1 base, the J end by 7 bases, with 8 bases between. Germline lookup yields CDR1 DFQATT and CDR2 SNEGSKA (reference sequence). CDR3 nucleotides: TGCAGTGCTAGAGGCCCTTCCAATTCACCCCTCCACTTT. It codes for CSARGPSNSPLHF.

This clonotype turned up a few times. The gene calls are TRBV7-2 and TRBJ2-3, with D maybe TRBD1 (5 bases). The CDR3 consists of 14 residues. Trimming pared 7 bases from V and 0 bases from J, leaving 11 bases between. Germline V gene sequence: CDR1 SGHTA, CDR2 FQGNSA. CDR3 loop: CASTRQGSTDTQYF. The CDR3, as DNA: TGTGCCAGCACCCGGCAGGGTAGCACAGATACGCAGTATTTT. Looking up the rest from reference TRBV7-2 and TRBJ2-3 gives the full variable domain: GAGVSQSPSNKVTEKGKDVELRCDPISGHTALYWYRQSLGQGLEFLIYFQGNSAPDKSGLPSDRFSAERTGGSVSTLTIQRTQQEDSAVYLCASTRQGSTDTQYFGPGTRLTVL.

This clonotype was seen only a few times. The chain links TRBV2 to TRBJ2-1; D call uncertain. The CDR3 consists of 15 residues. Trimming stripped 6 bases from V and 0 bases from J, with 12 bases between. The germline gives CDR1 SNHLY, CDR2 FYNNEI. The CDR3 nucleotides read TGTGCCAGCAGCGGTTCATCCCGCTCCTACAATGAGCAGTTCTTC. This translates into CASSGSSRSYNEQFF.

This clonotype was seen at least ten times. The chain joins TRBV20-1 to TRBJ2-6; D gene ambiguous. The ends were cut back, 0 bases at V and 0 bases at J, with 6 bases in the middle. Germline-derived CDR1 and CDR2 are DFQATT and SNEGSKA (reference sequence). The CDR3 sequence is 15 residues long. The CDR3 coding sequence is TGCAGTGCTAGAGATACAGACTCTGGGGCCAACGTCCTGACTTTC. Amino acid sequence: CSARDTDSGANVLTF.

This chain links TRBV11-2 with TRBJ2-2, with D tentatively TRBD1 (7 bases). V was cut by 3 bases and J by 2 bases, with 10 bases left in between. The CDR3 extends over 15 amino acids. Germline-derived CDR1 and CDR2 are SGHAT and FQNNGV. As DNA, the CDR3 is TGTGCCAGCAGCTTGGAGGGGGCCAACACCGGGGAGCTGTTTTTT. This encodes CASSLEGANTGELFF.

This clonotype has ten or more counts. CDR3 DNA sequence: TGTGCCAGCAGTGAAGTCGGGGCCCTAGGGTATAATTCACCCCTCCACTTT. Its translation is CASSEVGALGYNSPLHF. This sequence joins TRBV6-1 and TRBJ1-6; D possibly corresponds to TRBD1 (5 bases). CDR3 size: 17 residues. In germline, CDR1 is MNHNS, CDR2 SASEGT. V shed 1 base and J shed 4 bases, with 14 bases lying between them.

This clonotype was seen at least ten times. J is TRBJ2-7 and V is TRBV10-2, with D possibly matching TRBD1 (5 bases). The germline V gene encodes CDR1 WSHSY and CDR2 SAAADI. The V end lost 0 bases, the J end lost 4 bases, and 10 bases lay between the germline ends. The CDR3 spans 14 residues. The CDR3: CASSESGHSYEQYF. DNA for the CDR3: TGCGCCAGCAGTGAGTCCGGACACTCTTACGAGCAGTACTTC.

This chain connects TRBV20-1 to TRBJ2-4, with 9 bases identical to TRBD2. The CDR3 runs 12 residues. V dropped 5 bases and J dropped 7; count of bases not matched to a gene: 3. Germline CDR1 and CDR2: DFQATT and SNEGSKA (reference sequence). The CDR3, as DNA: TGCAGTGCTGTAGCGGGAGTTAACATTCAGTACTTC. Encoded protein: CSAVAGVNIQYF.

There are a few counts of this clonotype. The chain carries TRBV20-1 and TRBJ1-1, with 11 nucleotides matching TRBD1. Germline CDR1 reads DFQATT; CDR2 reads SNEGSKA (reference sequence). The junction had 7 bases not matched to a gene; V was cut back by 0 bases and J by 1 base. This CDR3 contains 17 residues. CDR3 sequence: CSARDRTGGNKNTEAFF. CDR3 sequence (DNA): TGCAGTGCTAGAGATCGGACAGGGGGCAACAAGAACACTGAAGCTTTCTTT.

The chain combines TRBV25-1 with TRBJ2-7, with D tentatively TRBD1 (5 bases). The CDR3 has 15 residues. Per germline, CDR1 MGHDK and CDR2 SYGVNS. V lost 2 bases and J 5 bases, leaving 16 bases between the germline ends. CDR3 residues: CASSERFIGVDEQYF. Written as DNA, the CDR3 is TGTGCCAGCAGTGAAAGATTTATAGGGGTCGACGAGCAGTACTTC.

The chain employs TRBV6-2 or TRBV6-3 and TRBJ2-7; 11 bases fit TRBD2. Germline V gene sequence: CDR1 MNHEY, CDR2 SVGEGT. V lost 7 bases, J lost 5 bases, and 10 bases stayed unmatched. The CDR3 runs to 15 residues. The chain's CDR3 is CASTITSGSANEQYF. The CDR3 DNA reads TGTGCCAGCACCATAACTAGCGGGAGCGCGAACGAGCAGTACTTC.

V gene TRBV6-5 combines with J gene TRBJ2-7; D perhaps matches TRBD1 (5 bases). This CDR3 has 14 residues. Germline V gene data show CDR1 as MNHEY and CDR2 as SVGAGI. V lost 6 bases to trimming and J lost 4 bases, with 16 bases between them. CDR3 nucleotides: TGTGCCAGCAGCCCCCCGGACAAAGTTTACGAGCAGTACTTC. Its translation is CASSPPDKVYEQYF.

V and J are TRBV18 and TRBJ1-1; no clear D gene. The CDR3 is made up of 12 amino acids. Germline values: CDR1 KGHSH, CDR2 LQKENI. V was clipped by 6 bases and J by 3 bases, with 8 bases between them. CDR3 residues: CASSAGDTEAFF. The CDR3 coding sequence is TGTGCCAGCTCCGCCGGGGACACTGAAGCTTTCTTT.

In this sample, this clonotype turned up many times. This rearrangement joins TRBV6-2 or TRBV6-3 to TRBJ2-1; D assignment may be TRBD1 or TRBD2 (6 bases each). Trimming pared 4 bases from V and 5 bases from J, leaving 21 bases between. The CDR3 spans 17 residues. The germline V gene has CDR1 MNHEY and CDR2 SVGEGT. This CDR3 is CASSFVFGRGHDNEQFF. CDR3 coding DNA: TGTGCCAGCAGTTTTGTTTTTGGCCGGGGGCACGACAATGAGCAGTTCTTC.